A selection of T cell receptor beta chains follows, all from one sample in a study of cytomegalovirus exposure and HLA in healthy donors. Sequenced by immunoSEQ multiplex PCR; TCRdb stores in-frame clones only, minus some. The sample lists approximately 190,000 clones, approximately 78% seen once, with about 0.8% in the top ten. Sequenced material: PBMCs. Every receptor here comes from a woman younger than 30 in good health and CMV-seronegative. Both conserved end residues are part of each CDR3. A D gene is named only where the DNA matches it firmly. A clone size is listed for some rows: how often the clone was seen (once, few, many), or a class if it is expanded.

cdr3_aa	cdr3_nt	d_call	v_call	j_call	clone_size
CASSRAHREYF	TGTGCCAGCAGTCGCGCCCATCGCGAGTACTTC	-	TRBV27	TRBJ2-7	-
CASSLTQSSGNTIYF	TGTGCCAGCAGTTTAACGCAGTCTTCTGGAAACACCATATATTTT	-	TRBV28	TRBJ1-3	-
CASSLAGGPGTQYF	TGTGCCAGCAGCTTAGCGGGGGGGCCGGGGACCCAGTACTTC	-	TRBV11-1	TRBJ2-5	-
CASSLVSGNTEAFF	TGCGCCAGCAGCTTGGTATCGGGGAACACTGAAGCTTTCTTT	-	TRBV5-1	TRBJ1-1	-
CASSVDIRGSTGELFF	TGTGCCAGCAGTGTCGATATACGGGGTAGTACCGGGGAGCTGTTTTTT	-	TRBV2	TRBJ2-2	-
CATRPLAGGTEQYF	TGTGCCACCCGACCCCTAGCGGGGGGGACCGAGCAGTACTTC	TRBD2	TRBV7-8	TRBJ2-7	-
CASSEQGASRGQYF	TGCGCCAGCAGTGAACAGGGGGCGTCGAGGGGGCAGTACTTC	TRBD1	TRBV10-1	TRBJ2-7	-
CASSHVGPGQPYGYTF	TGTGCCAGCAGTCACGTAGGTCCGGGACAGCCCTATGGCTACACCTTC	TRBD1	TRBV7-9	TRBJ1-2	-
CASSKRTGINNEQFF	TGTGCCAGCAGTAAACGGACAGGAATAAACAATGAGCAGTTCTTC	TRBD1	TRBV11-2	TRBJ2-1	-
CASSLTGNSNQPQHF	TGTGCCAGCAGCCTGACAGGTAATAGCAATCAGCCCCAGCATTTT	-	TRBV6-6	TRBJ1-5	-
CASKSSRGSYNEQFF	TGTGCCAGCAAAAGCTCTAGGGGCTCCTACAATGAGCAGTTCTTC	-	TRBV27	TRBJ2-1	few
CASSPGGPEAFF	TGTGCCAGCAGCCCGGGGGGGCCTGAAGCTTTCTTT	-	TRBV5-4	TRBJ1-1	-
CASSWGRGGMNTEAFF	TGTGCCAGCAGTTGGGGCCGAGGGGGAATGAACACTGAAGCTTTCTTT	-	TRBV6-5	TRBJ1-1	-
CASSHMPTGPNSPLHF	TGCGCCAGCAGCCACATGCCGACAGGGCCGAATTCACCCCTCCACTTT	TRBD1	TRBV5-1	TRBJ1-6	-
CASSYSRISGNTIYF	TGTGCCAGCAGTTACTCGAGGATCTCTGGAAACACCATATATTTT	-	TRBV6-5	TRBJ1-3	-
CASLWGQGAKAFF	TGTGCCAGCCTTTGGGGACAGGGGGCAAAGGCTTTCTTT	TRBD1	TRBV28	TRBJ1-1	once
CASSLLAGAVETQYF	TGTGCCAGCAGTTTACTAGCGGGAGCGGTAGAGACCCAGTACTTC	TRBD2	TRBV9	TRBJ2-5	-
CASSSNRVAGYTF	TGTGCCAGCAGCTCGAACAGGGTGGCAGGCTACACCTTC	-	TRBV7-3	TRBJ1-2	-
CASSLYAGQGGGQPQHF	TGTGCCAGCAGCTTGTATGCCGGACAGGGTGGCGGGCAGCCCCAGCATTTT	TRBD1	TRBV5-4	TRBJ1-5	-
CSVAEGWEETQYF	TGCAGCGTTGCGGAGGGTTGGGAAGAGACCCAGTACTTC	-	TRBV29-1	TRBJ2-5	-
CASSLSGQPYTEAFF	TGTGCCAGCAGTTTATCGGGGCAGCCTTACACTGAAGCTTTCTTT	-	TRBV27	TRBJ1-1	-
CASSLSLAVNTDTQYF	TGTGCCAGCAGTTTATCCCTAGCGGTCAACACAGATACGCAGTATTTT	TRBD2	TRBV27	TRBJ2-3	-
CASSLGRPTDTQYF	TGTGCCAGCAGTTTAGGCAGGCCTACAGATACGCAGTATTTT	-	TRBV27	TRBJ2-3	-
CASSRTGGSSYEQYF	TGTGCCAGCAGTCGAACAGGGGGAAGCTCCTACGAGCAGTACTTC	TRBD1	TRBV27	TRBJ2-7	-
CASSSGTGAGAFF	TGTGCCAGCAGCTCCGGGACAGGGGCAGGAGCTTTCTTT	TRBD1	TRBV5-8	TRBJ1-1	-
CASSFRQGNYEQYF	TGTGCCAGCAGCTTTCGACAGGGTAACTACGAGCAGTACTTC	TRBD1	TRBV7-9	TRBJ2-7	once
CASSLLADDNEQFF	TGTGCCAGCAGCCTGCTAGCGGATGACAATGAGCAGTTCTTC	TRBD2	TRBV27	TRBJ2-1	-
CASSTTQGAHGYTF	TGCGCCAGCTCCACTACCCAGGGGGCACATGGCTACACCTTC	TRBD1	TRBV5-1	TRBJ1-2	-
CASSSIAGGPYAAKNIQYF	TGTGCCAGCAGCTCGATAGCGGGGGGGCCTTACGCGGCCAAAAACATTCAGTACTTC	TRBD2	TRBV5-8	TRBJ2-4	-
CASSLEAGNGANVLTF	TGTGCCAGCAGCTTAGAAGCAGGGAACGGGGCCAACGTCCTGACTTTC	-	TRBV7-8	TRBJ2-6	-
CASSGQVGPYSNQPQHF	TGTGCCAGCAGTGGACAGGTGGGACCATATAGCAATCAGCCCCAGCATTTT	TRBD1	TRBV28	TRBJ1-5	-
CASSLTSGSDEQYF	TGTGCCAGCAGTTTAACTAGCGGGAGCGACGAGCAGTACTTC	TRBD2	TRBV28	TRBJ2-7	-
CASSFMRDSTDTQYF	TGTGCCAGCAGCTTTATGCGGGATAGCACAGATACGCAGTATTTT	-	TRBV7-8	TRBJ2-3	-
CASSQASGQGFYNEQFF	TGTGCCAGCAGCCAGGCCTCGGGACAGGGGTTTTACAATGAGCAGTTCTTC	TRBD1	TRBV4-2	TRBJ2-1	-
CASSVDSGEGTQYF	TGTGCCAGCAGCGTAGATAGCGGGGAGGGGACCCAGTACTTC	TRBD2	TRBV9	TRBJ2-5	-
CASRLLKDRATNTEAFF	TGTGCCAGCCGCCTACTCAAAGACAGGGCAACGAACACTGAAGCTTTCTTT	TRBD1	TRBV2	TRBJ1-1	-
CASRPPTGNNSPLHF	TGTGCCAGCAGGCCCCCCACAGGGAATAATTCACCCCTCCACTTT	-	TRBV6-5	TRBJ1-6	-
CASSVWEDEQFF	TGTGCCAGCAGCGTTTGGGAGGATGAGCAGTTCTTC	-	TRBV9	TRBJ2-1	-
CASSMDRDQSYEQYF	TGTGCCAGTAGTATGGACAGGGACCAGTCCTACGAGCAGTACTTC	TRBD1	TRBV19	TRBJ2-7	-
CASSPGQVFYGYTF	TGTGCCAGCTCACCGGGACAGGTATTTTATGGCTACACCTTC	TRBD1	TRBV18	TRBJ1-2	once
CASSLPPGTGGTGELFF	TGTGCCAGCAGTTTACCCCCCGGGACAGGTGGTACCGGGGAGCTGTTTTTT	TRBD1	TRBV7-9	TRBJ2-2	-
CASSSERTRNTGELFF	TGCGCCAGCAGCTCCGAGAGGACACGGAACACCGGGGAGCTGTTTTTT	-	TRBV5-1	TRBJ2-2	few
CASSPQDGLNYGYTF	TGTGCCAGCTCACCTCAGGACGGACTTAACTATGGCTACACCTTC	-	TRBV18	TRBJ1-2	-
CASSLTGRVHEQYF	TGTGCCAGCAGCTTAACCGGGAGGGTCCACGAGCAGTACTTC	TRBD2	TRBV5-4	TRBJ2-7	-
CASSLTKPRETQYF	TGTGCCAGCAGTTTGACTAAACCTCGGGAGACCCAGTACTTC	-	TRBV5-8	TRBJ2-5	-
CASSITVADTQYF	TGTGCCAGTAGTATTACTGTGGCAGATACGCAGTATTTT	-	TRBV19	TRBJ2-3	-
CASSPRDTDTQYF	TGTGCCAGCAGCCCGAGGGACACAGATACGCAGTATTTT	-	TRBV7-9	TRBJ2-3	-
CASSFLAGGYNEQFF	TGTGCCAGCAGTTTTTTAGCGGGAGGATACAATGAGCAGTTCTTC	TRBD2	TRBV28	TRBJ2-1	once
CASSIRDRGLNQPQHF	TGTGCCAGTAGTATAAGGGACAGGGGATTAAATCAGCCCCAGCATTTT	TRBD1	TRBV19	TRBJ1-5	-
CASSLEGWGGTDTQYF	TGCGCCAGCAGCTTGGAAGGTTGGGGCGGCACAGATACGCAGTATTTT	-	TRBV5-1	TRBJ2-3	-
CASSQGRVSYEQYF	TGTGCCAGCAGCCAAGGCAGGGTTAGCTACGAGCAGTACTTC	-	TRBV4-2	TRBJ2-7	-
CASSSRQGGKQYF	TGTGCCAGCAGTTCCCGACAGGGTGGAAAGCAGTACTTC	TRBD1	TRBV27	TRBJ2-7	once
CASSYVTGGGYEQYF	TGTGCCAGCAGTTACGTGACAGGGGGCGGCTACGAGCAGTACTTC	TRBD1	TRBV6-5	TRBJ2-7	-
CASSPSGDSTDTQYF	TGTGCCAGCAGCCCTAGCGGGGATAGCACAGATACGCAGTATTTT	TRBD2	TRBV9	TRBJ2-3	-
CASSERTFDQPQHF	TGTGCCAGCAGTGAAAGGACATTTGATCAGCCCCAGCATTTT	-	TRBV2	TRBJ1-5	few